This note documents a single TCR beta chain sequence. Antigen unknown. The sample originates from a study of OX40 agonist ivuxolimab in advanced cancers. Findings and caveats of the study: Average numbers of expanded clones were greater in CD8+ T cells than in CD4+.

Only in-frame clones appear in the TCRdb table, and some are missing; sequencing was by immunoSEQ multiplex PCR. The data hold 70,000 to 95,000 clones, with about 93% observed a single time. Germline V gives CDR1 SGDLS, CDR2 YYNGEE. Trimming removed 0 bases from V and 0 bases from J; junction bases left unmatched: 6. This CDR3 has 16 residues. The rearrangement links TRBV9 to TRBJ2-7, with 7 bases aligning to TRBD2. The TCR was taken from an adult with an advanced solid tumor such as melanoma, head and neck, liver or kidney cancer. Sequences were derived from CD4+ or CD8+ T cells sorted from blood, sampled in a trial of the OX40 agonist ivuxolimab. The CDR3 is CASSVGLADPSYEQYF. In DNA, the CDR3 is TGTGCCAGCAGCGTAGGCCTAGCGGACCCCTCCTACGAGCAGTACTTC.